A single sample gave rise to the 27 T cell receptor beta chains below, sequenced in a study of cytomegalovirus exposure and HLA in healthy donors. Primers: 60 Vbeta forward and 13 Jbeta reverse. Some clones are missing from TCRdb's copy, which holds only in-frame ones; the method was immunoSEQ multiplex PCR. The sample holds some 120,000 clones, 65% to 90% seen once. Source material: PBMCs. The receptor set was obtained from a male donor in good health and CMV-seropositive.

The J gene is TRBJ2-7, the V gene TRBV7-2; maybe TRBD2 (6 bases). Germline CDR1 is SGHTA and CDR2 is FQGNSA. Trimming took 1 base from V and 1 from J, leaving 17 bases between them. This CDR3 region has 17 residues. This chain's CDR3 is CASSLVSRGSGSYEQYF. The CDR3 DNA sequence: TGTGCCAGCAGCTTAGTGTCCCGGGGTAGCGGTTCCTACGAGCAGTACTTC.

This clone has just a few counts. CDR3 sequence: CASSRQGGRSNQPQHF. CDR3 nucleotides: TGTGCCAGCAGTCGACAGGGGGGAAGGAGCAATCAGCCCCAGCATTTT. V usage is TRBV2 and J usage is TRBJ1-5; 9 positions match TRBD1. This CDR3 contains 16 residues. The germline V gene has CDR1 SNHLY and CDR2 FYNNEI. Trimming took 5 bases from V and 1 from J; bases not matched to a gene: 6.

The rearrangement joins TRBV28 to TRBJ2-5, with TRBD2 matching 8 bases. Germline V gene lookup returns CDR1 MDHEN and CDR2 SYDVKM. This CDR3 is 15 amino acids long. Trimming removed 6 bases from V and 5 bases from J; junction bases left unmatched: 11. CDR3: CASSPGGTSRETQYF. The CDR3 bases are TGTGCCAGCAGCCCGGGAGGGACTAGTCGCGAGACCCAGTACTTC.

This chain joins TRBV7-2 and TRBJ2-5, with 8 bases matching TRBD2. The CDR3 length is 13 residues. Germline assignment: CDR1 SGHTA and CDR2 FQGNSA. Trimming removed 5 bases from V and 4 bases from J; junction bases left unmatched: 3. CDR3 sequence reads: CASSRGGSETQYF. CDR3 DNA sequence: TGTGCCAGCAGCCGGGGGGGTTCAGAGACCCAGTACTTC.

This clone was observed a few times. This chain uses TRBV7-3 with TRBJ2-1, with 8 bases fitting TRBD2. The CDR3 runs to 14 residues. Germline CDR1 and CDR2: SGHTA and FQGTGA. The ends lost 5 bases at V and 5 bases at J; junction bases unmatched: 5. The CDR3 protein is CASSPGGRNNEQFF. Here the CDR3 DNA reads TGTGCCAGCAGCCCCGGCGGGAGGAACAATGAGCAGTTCTTC.

This chain uses TRBV5-1 with TRBJ2-5, with D uncertain. The V end lost 0 bases, the J end lost 5 bases, and 11 bases lay between the germline ends. The CDR3 is made up of 14 amino acids. The germline gives CDR1 SGHRS, CDR2 YFSETQ. CDR3 nucleotides: TGCGCCAGCAGCTTGGTCCTTGCTAGGGAGACCCAGTACTTC. Amino acids: CASSLVLARETQYF.

This clone was counted once. The V and J genes are TRBV20-1 and TRBJ1-1, with 7 bases aligning to TRBD1. Looked up from germline, CDR1 is DFQATT and CDR2 is SNEGSKA (reference sequence). The CDR3 contains 11 residues. V shed 3 bases and J 8 bases; nucleotides not matched to a gene: 3. The CDR3 is CSARTGSEAFF. CDR3 coding DNA: TGCAGTGCTAGGACAGGGTCCGAAGCTTTCTTT.

The chain links TRBV28 to TRBJ2-7; 15 bases agree with TRBD2. This CDR3 spans 16 amino acids. V lost 3 bases to trimming and J lost 3 bases; unmatched junction nucleotides: 3. In germline, CDR1 is MDHEN, CDR2 SYDVKM. Here the CDR3 DNA reads TGTGCCAGCAGTTTTGGGACTAGCGGGAGGAGCTACGAGCAGTACTTC. Protein sequence: CASSFGTSGRSYEQYF. The complete variable domain, with remaining parts taken from reference TRBV28 and TRBJ2-7, reads DVKVTQSSRYLVKRTGEKVFLECVQDMDHENMFWYRQDPGLGLRLIYFSYDVKMKEKGDIPEGYSVSREKKERFSLILESASTNQTSMYLCASSFGTSGRSYEQYFGPGTRLTVT.

CDR3 region: CASTSLGRGSEQFF. CDR3 nucleotides: TGTGCCAGCACCTCACTGGGGAGAGGGAGTGAGCAGTTCTTC. The chain employs TRBV6-5 and TRBJ2-1, with D maybe TRBD2 (5 bases). V lost 7 bases and J 9 bases, leaving 19 bases between the germline ends. This CDR3 contains 14 residues. In germline, CDR1 is MNHEY, CDR2 SVGAGI.

This rearrangement joins TRBV6-5 to TRBJ2-1, with D perhaps matching TRBD1 or TRBD2 (11 bases each). The CDR3 sequence is 14 residues long. Deletions cut 6 bases from V and 15 bases from J, with 24 bases between. Germline V gene lookup returns CDR1 MNHEY and CDR2 SVGAGI. The DNA for the CDR3 is TGTGCCAGCAGCGGACAGGGGGCTAGCGGGAGGCGGTTCTTC. The encoded protein is CASSGQGASGRRFF.

The chain uses TRBV10-3 and TRBJ2-1; 9 nucleotides agree with TRBD2. CDR1 and CDR2 from the germline V gene are ENHRY and SYGVKD. The CDR3 totals 15 residues. V shed 2 bases, J shed 10 bases, and the junction held 9 bases outside the gene matches. The CDR3 loop is CAISEVLAGKMEQFF. The CDR3 nucleotides are TGTGCCATCAGTGAGGTGCTAGCGGGAAAAATGGAGCAGTTCTTC.

This chain joins TRBV4-1 and TRBJ1-5, with D uncertain. From germline, CDR1 is MGHRA and CDR2 YSYEKL. The CDR3 length is 15 residues. The V end lost 1 base, the J end lost 0 bases, and 7 bases lay between the germline ends. The CDR3, as DNA: TGCGCCAGCAGCCAAGGGCACAATAGCAATCAGCCCCAGCATTTT. Translated: CASSQGHNSNQPQHF.

V usage is TRBV29-1 and J usage is TRBJ2-7, with a tentative D call TRBD2 (6 bases). V was cut by 0 bases and J by 6 bases, with 12 bases left in between. The germline gives CDR1 SQVTM, CDR2 ANQGSEA. This CDR3 is 13 amino acids long. The CDR3 DNA follows: TGCAGCGTTGAAGAACGGCAGGGAGGCGAGCAGTACTTC. Amino acid sequence: CSVEERQGGEQYF.

V and J are TRBV11-2 and TRBJ1-1, with no clear D. The germline CDR1 and CDR2 sequences are SGHAT and FQNNGV. The V end was cut by 0 bases, the J end by 5 bases, with 7 bases between. The CDR3 loop spans 13 amino acids. The CDR3 DNA reads as TGTGCCAGCAGCTTAGATGAGGGAACTGAAGCTTTCTTT. This gives the protein CASSLDEGTEAFF.

The CDR3 region is CASSQSEYGGCPRGYTF. The CDR3 coding sequence is TGCGCCAGCAGTCAATCGGAATATGGAGGGTGCCCGCGAGGCTACACCTTC. V gene TRBV23-1 combines with J gene TRBJ1-2; D unresolved. TRBV23-1 is identified as an open reading frame with a role that is uncertain. CDR3 length equals 17 residues. Trimming cost V 0 bases and J 8 bases, with 22 bases left between them.

This chain uses TRBV4-1 with TRBJ2-1, with a tentative D call TRBD2 (6 bases). CDR3 length equals 11 residues. Germline CDR1 is MGHRA and CDR2 is YSYEKL. V shed 3 bases and J shed 9 bases, with 6 bases lying between them. DNA for the CDR3: TGCGCCAGCAGCCAGGAGGGTGAGCAGTTCTTC. Its protein is CASSQEGEQFF.

The rearrangement uses TRBV5-1 and TRBJ2-2; 11 bases match TRBD1. CDR3 length: 16 residues. CDR1 is SGHRS, CDR2 YFSETQ, per germline. After removal of 0 bases from V and 5 bases from J, the junction contained 3 bases not matched to a gene. The CDR3 region is CASSLAGQGVTGELFF. The CDR3 DNA reads as TGCGCCAGCAGCTTGGCGGGACAGGGGGTAACCGGGGAGCTGTTTTTT. Full variable domain (rest looked up from reference TRBV5-1 and TRBJ2-2): KAGVTQTPRYLIKTRGQQVTLSCSPISGHRSVSWYQQTPGQGLQFLFEYFSETQRNKGNFPGRFSGRQFSNSRSEMNVSTLELGDSALYLCASSLAGQGVTGELFFGEGSRLTVL.

This chain uses TRBV28 with TRBJ2-7; 7 nucleotides line up with TRBD1. The ends lost 3 bases at V and 0 bases at J; junction bases unmatched: 2. The CDR3 totals 14 residues. Germline CDR1 MDHEN, CDR2 SYDVKM. The CDR3 loop reads CASSLTGTSYEQYF. The CDR3 coding sequence is TGTGCCAGCAGTTTGACAGGGACCTCCTACGAGCAGTACTTC.

The chain is built from TRBV7-6 and TRBJ1-2; the D gene is possibly TRBD1 (6 bases). This CDR3 has 15 amino acids. The germline V and J ends were trimmed by 2 bases and 6 bases, with 16 bases remaining between them. Germline assignment: CDR1 SGHVS and CDR2 FNYEAQ. CDR3 in DNA: TGTGCCAGCAGCTTATCCGGGGGGGGCTCGGATGGCTACACCTTC. Its translation is CASSLSGGGSDGYTF.

The genes are TRBV28 and TRBJ1-5; 7 bases align to TRBD1. CDR1 and CDR2 (germline): MDHEN, SYDVKM. V gave up 6 bases and J gave up 6 bases; unmatched junction bases: 11. CDR3 size: 15 residues. CDR3 protein: CASRRAPGGGQPQHF. CDR3 DNA sequence: TGTGCCAGCAGACGGGCCCCAGGGGGTGGTCAGCCCCAGCATTTT.

This clone appeared a single time. The chain employs TRBV6-5 and TRBJ2-1; 11 nucleotides agree with TRBD1. CDR3 length equals 16 residues. Trimming cost V 4 bases and J 1 base; bases outside gene matches: 3. CDR1 and CDR2 from the germline V gene are MNHEY and SVGAGI. This CDR3 reads CASSLGQGASYNEQFF. The DNA of the CDR3 is TGTGCCAGCAGTTTAGGACAGGGGGCATCCTACAATGAGCAGTTCTTC.

V is TRBV7-9 and J is TRBJ2-5; 7 bases match TRBD1. Trimming cost V 10 bases and J 2 bases; bases outside gene matches: 7. Per the germline V gene, CDR1 is SEHNR and CDR2 is FQNEAQ (reference sequence). CDR3 length: 13 residues. The CDR3 reads CATPGTEQETQYF. DNA of the CDR3: TGTGCCACCCCAGGGACAGAACAAGAGACCCAGTACTTC. Using reference TRBV7-9 and TRBJ2-5 for the parts outside the CDR3, the full variable domain is DTGVSQNPRHKITKRGQNVTFRCDPISEHNRLYWYRQTLGQGPEFLTYFQNEAQLEKSRLLSDRFSAERPKGSFSTLEIQRTEQGDSAMYLCATPGTEQETQYFGPGTRLLVL.

The gene calls are TRBV11-2 and TRBJ1-1; 12 bases agree with TRBD1. CDR1 is SGHAT, CDR2 FQNNGV, per germline. Trimming cost V 5 bases and J 7 bases; bases outside gene matches: 8. The CDR3 is 15 residues long. Written as DNA, the CDR3 is TGTGCCAGCAGCCCGTGGGACAGGGGGCTGGGTGAAGCTTTCTTT. Translating gives CASSPWDRGLGEAFF. The variable domain in full, with the rest retrieved from reference TRBV11-2 and TRBJ1-1, is EAGVAQSPRYKIIEKRQSVAFWCNPISGHATLYWYQQILGQGPKLLIQFQNNGVVDDSQLPKDRFSAERLKGVDSTLKIQPAKLEDSAVYLCASSPWDRGLGEAFFGQGTRLTVV.

The CDR3 loop is CASSVAAGGPYEQYF. The CDR3 region has the DNA TGTGCCAGCAGCGTAGCGGCAGGGGGGCCTTACGAGCAGTACTTC. V is TRBV9 and J is TRBJ2-7; D is possibly TRBD1 (7 bases). CDR3 length: 15 amino acids. V shed 0 bases and J shed 4 bases, with 14 bases lying between them. Looked up from germline, CDR1 is SGDLS and CDR2 is YYNGEE. Combining the CDR3 with reference TRBV9 and TRBJ2-7 gives the whole variable domain DSGVTQTPKHLITATGQRVTLRCSPRSGDLSVYWYQQSLDQGLQFLIQYYNGEERAKGNILERFSAQQFPDLHSELNLSSLELGDSALYFCASSVAAGGPYEQYFGPGTRLTVT.

A remark on this clone: The identical CDR3 is also encoded by other nucleotide sequences in the sample. The chain carries TRBV28 and TRBJ1-3; D is ambiguous. Germline lookup yields CDR1 MDHEN and CDR2 SYDVKM. The CDR3 totals 15 residues. V lost 4 bases and J 1 base, leaving 11 bases between the germline ends. CDR3 amino acids: CASSSARQSGNTIYF. The CDR3 bases are TGTGCCAGCAGTTCTGCCCGCCAGTCTGGAAACACCATATATTTT.

This rearrangement joins TRBV9 to TRBJ2-2; 7 bases agree with TRBD2. The CDR3 contains 16 residues. Germline assignment: CDR1 SGDLS and CDR2 YYNGEE. V lost 4 bases and J lost 2; bases outside the gene matches: 8. The CDR3 DNA reads as TGTGCCAGCAGCTCCTCAGCGGGGCTAAACACCGGGGAGCTGTTTTTT. This encodes CASSSSAGLNTGELFF.

The chain recombines TRBV19 with TRBJ1-6; D is undetermined. CDR3 length: 14 residues. Deletions cut 0 bases from V and 7 bases from J, with 7 bases between. Germline-derived CDR1 and CDR2 are LNHDA and SQIVND (reference sequence). CDR3 bases: TGTGCCAGTAGTATAGACAGGCGCAATTCACCCCTCCACTTT. Protein: CASSIDRRNSPLHF.